These 5 T cell receptor beta chains came from one sample sequenced in a study of shared clonotypes between healthy human individuals. Clones were read by immunoSEQ multiplex PCR, and TCRdb kept only the in-frame ones, dropping some. The sample yields a few million clones, over 85% seen once. Material: naive CD4+ T cells sorted from blood. The subset is: CD45RA+ positively selected. All receptors derive from a man younger than 30 in good health.

V and J are TRBV5-8 and TRBJ2-5; D gene unclear. With 7 bases removed from V and 5 bases from J, the gap between germline ends came to 18 bases. CDR3 length: 14 amino acids. In germline, CDR1 is SGHTS, CDR2 YDEGEE. The CDR3 DNA reads TGTGCCAGCGCGGCAGAGGCGGATCGGGAGACCCAGTACTTC. Amino acid sequence: CASAAEADRETQYF.

The J gene is TRBJ1-6, the V gene TRBV4-3, with D perhaps TRBD1 (6 bases). Trimming left V 3 bases short and J 11 bases short, with 17 bases between. CDR3 length: 15 amino acids. Germline loops: CDR1 LGHNA, CDR2 YSLEER. The DNA for the CDR3 is TGCGCCAGCAGCCACGGCTATCAAGGGGGGACACCCCTCCACTTT. It codes for CASSHGYQGGTPLHF.

The rearrangement uses TRBV6-5 and TRBJ2-1; 11 bases align to TRBD2. The CDR3 runs to 15 residues. CDR1 and CDR2 (germline): MNHEY, SVGAGI. V gave up 6 bases and J gave up 9 bases; unmatched junction bases: 10. The CDR3 spells CASSQPASGRREQFF. DNA of the CDR3: TGTGCCAGCAGCCAGCCGGCTAGCGGGAGGCGTGAGCAGTTCTTC.

Of note for this clone: A read error may produce the germline difference seen at one junction end. The V call is TRBV5-1, the J call TRBJ2-3; 8 bases agree with TRBD2. Germline V gene sequence: CDR1 SGHRS, CDR2 YFSETQ. The CDR3 is made up of 16 amino acids. The CDR3 nucleotides read TGCGCCGGCAGCTTGGAGGTAGCGGGGTCGTCAGATACGCAGTATTTT. Translating it yields CAGSLEVAGSSDTQYF.

The chain employs TRBV6-1 and TRBJ2-3; D is undetermined. Germline loops: CDR1 MNHNS, CDR2 SASEGT. V was clipped by 4 bases and J by 4 bases, with 12 bases between them. The CDR3 is 14 amino acids. CDR3: CASSGVGWADTQYF. The CDR3 DNA is TGTGCCAGCAGTGGCGTAGGATGGGCAGATACGCAGTATTTT.